Listed below are T cell receptor beta chains from one sample, sequenced in a study of monozygotic twins with inflammatory bowel disease. From its re-call of the 5' RACE reads, TCRdb lists each CDR3 protein once, without DNA. Its listing shows about 380,000 distinct CDR3 sequences. Sample: blood. The receptor set was obtained from a human donor with ulcerative colitis or Crohn's disease, or a healthy co-twin of an affected twin (not recorded which). CDR3s include the opening cysteine and the closing phenylalanine or tryptophan.

>TRBJ1-1|TRBV5-1
CASSLPGGGLNTEAFF
>TRBJ1-3|TRBV30
CAWSVGAGNTIYF
>TRBJ2-7|TRBV6-1
CASRTGGSSYEQYF
>TRBJ1-2|TRBV6-2/TRBV6-3
CASSPGTGGSLNGYTF
>TRBJ2-2|TRBV7-6
CASSSPRDFTGELFF
>TRBJ2-2|TRBV9
CASSGSGGPTGELFF
>TRBJ2-3|TRBV20-1
CSARDGTGQLGDTQYF
>TRBJ2-7|TRBV5-1
CASSSPHGQGFFEQYF
>TRBJ2-1|TRBV20-1
CSAEGTSGGDYNEQFF
>TRBJ2-7|TRBV7-9
CASSQVIGGSYEQYF
>TRBJ2-2|TRBV9
CASSVDWATTGNTGELFF
>TRBJ2-2|TRBV28
CASFQRGGGGELFF
>TRBJ1-2|TRBV12-3/TRBV12-4
CASSLWEGASGYTF
>TRBJ1-2|TRBV30
CAWWAAGELSYTF
>TRBJ2-5|TRBV5-1
CASSGSERGGAETQYF
>TRBJ2-7|TRBV7-6
CASSQGGNSYEQYF
>TRBJ1-6|TRBV20-1
CSASPPTDGAYNSPLHF
>TRBJ1-1|TRBV6-2/TRBV6-3
CASSAFTEAFF
>TRBJ2-5|TRBV7-6
CASRPLPTTGDQYF
>TRBJ1-6|TRBV2
CASSEDRGGSPHHF
>TRBJ2-2|TRBV4-2
CASSPGTSGTNTGELFF
>TRBJ2-5|TRBV9
CASSPFQGRGETQYF
>TRBJ2-7|TRBV7-7
CASSLDRRYEQYF
>TRBJ2-5|TRBV5-1
CASSPSSQETQYF
>TRBJ1-1|TRBV28
CASSLPRNTEAFF
>TRBJ2-5|TRBV20-1
CSAPDRGAETQYF
>TRBJ1-2|TRBV7-3
CASSLDPLRGMGYGYTF
>TRBJ2-3|TRBV30
CAWSEAARDTQYF
>TRBJ2-1|TRBV20-1
CSASPYNEQFF
>TRBJ1-5|TRBV7-2
CASSFATHQPQHF